Listed here are 9 T cell receptor beta chains from one sample, sequenced in a study of CD8+ T cells in alopecia areata. Indicated treatment: oral pan-JAK inhibitor, 5-10 mg twice daily. Once RNA had been extracted, it was reverse transcribed into cDNA to act as the sequencing template. Method: immunoSEQ multiplex PCR; TCRdb's copy keeps in-frame clones and lacks some. Of nearly 200,000 clones in the sample, 58% are singletons; the top ten hold about 5.1%. The sample consisted of CD4+ T cells sorted from blood, taken at week 24, from a patient treated with tofacitinib. The origin of the receptors is a human donor with alopecia areata.

DNA of the CDR3: TGTGCCTTGGACCGGATCGGACAGGGGGGGTTCAGTGAGCAGTTCTTC. This sequence encodes CALDRIGQGGFSEQFF. The chain recombines TRBV30 with TRBJ2-1, with 10 bases matching TRBD1. This CDR3 region has 16 residues. CDR1 is GTSNPN and CDR2 is SVGIG in the germline V gene (reference sequence). Unmatched junction bases numbered 18, after V lost 7 bases and J lost 9 bases.

The rearrangement joins TRBV29-1 to TRBJ2-5; D ambiguous. The CDR3 covers 12 residues. The V end was cut by 3 bases, the J end by 4 bases, with 9 bases between. The germline gives CDR1 SQVTM, CDR2 ANQGSEA. CDR3: CSVEGLGETQYF. The CDR3 nucleotides read TGCAGCGTTGAGGGTTTGGGAGAGACCCAGTACTTC.

This chain links TRBV5-6 with TRBJ2-7; weak D call: TRBD2 (6 bases). Germline-derived CDR1 and CDR2 are SGHDT and YYEEEE. V shed 2 bases and J shed 3 bases, with 12 bases lying between them. The CDR3 extends over 14 amino acids. CDR3 loop: CASSLRGKDYEQYF. DNA for the CDR3: TGTGCCAGCAGCTTACGGGGGAAAGACTACGAGCAGTACTTC.

The V and J genes are TRBV30 and TRBJ1-2; D not certain. This CDR3 is 12 amino acids long. CDR1 GTSNPN and CDR2 SVGIG come from the germline V gene (reference sequence). Trimming left V 0 bases short and J 7 bases short, with 9 bases between. The DNA of the CDR3 is TGTGCCTGGAGTGTAACGAGTTCTGGCTACACCTTC. Translation gives CAWSVTSSGYTF.

The chain carries TRBV5-1 and TRBJ2-5; D perhaps matches TRBD2 (5 bases). From germline, CDR1 is SGHRS and CDR2 YFSETQ. With 1 base removed from V and 5 bases from J, the gap between germline ends came to 12 bases. The CDR3 consists of 14 residues. The CDR3 DNA reads as TGCGCCAGCAGCTTGTTTATTAGCGACGAGACCCAGTACTTC. Amino acids: CASSLFISDETQYF.

The chain combines TRBV10-2 with TRBJ1-1; 7 nucleotides agree with TRBD1. V was pared by 8 bases and J by 1 base, with 4 bases of the junction left unmatched. The CDR3 runs to 13 residues. Germline values: CDR1 WSHSY, CDR2 SAAADI. Here the CDR3 DNA reads TGCGCCAGCGGGGACAGATCGAACACTGAAGCTTTCTTT. Its protein is CASGDRSNTEAFF.

This chain uses TRBV10-3 with TRBJ1-4, with 9 bases identical to TRBD1. Per the germline V gene, CDR1 is ENHRY and CDR2 is SYGVKD. There are 15 residues in the CDR3. V dropped 4 bases and J dropped 7; count of bases not matched to a gene: 7. The CDR3 bases are TGTGCCATCAGTGCGGGACAGGGTTCGAGTGAAAAACTGTTTTTT. This encodes CAISAGQGSSEKLFF.

The V gene is TRBV2, the J gene TRBJ2-7; D not resolved. V was clipped by 0 bases and J by 6 bases, with 6 bases between them. Germline CDR1 and CDR2: SNHLY and FYNNEI. The CDR3 contains 12 residues. CDR3 DNA: TGTGCCAGCAGTGAAGCTGGGGTCGAGCAGTACTTC. It yields the protein CASSEAGVEQYF.

The chain has TRBV6-6 and TRBJ2-1, with 8 bases that match TRBD1. Trimming took 6 bases from V and 7 from J; bases not matched to a gene: 11. CDR1 is MNHNY, CDR2 SVGAGI, per germline (reference sequence). This CDR3 comprises 15 residues. In DNA, the CDR3 is TGTGCCAGCAGAGAACCAGGGGGCAGTGGGAATGAGCAGTTCTTC. Protein sequence: CASREPGGSGNEQFF.